These 15 T cell receptor beta chains came from one sample sequenced in a study of shared clonotypes between healthy human individuals. Repertoires were generated with immunoSEQ multiplex PCR, while TCRdb's copy carries only in-frame clones and drops some. The sample contains about 640,000 clones, about three quarters of which appear only once. Sequencing was carried out using memory CD4+ T cells sorted from blood. Subset reported: CD45RA-negative fraction. These receptors came from a young woman in good health.

This clone came up a few times. The CDR3 region has the DNA TGTGCCAGCAGTGAAGCAAGGTGGCAGGTCCGCGGCTACACCTTC. Translating gives CASSEARWQVRGYTF. The V call is TRBV2, the J call TRBJ1-2; D unclear. Germline-derived CDR1 and CDR2 are SNHLY and FYNNEI. The CDR3 sequence is 15 residues long. The germline V and J ends were trimmed by 0 bases and 8 bases, with 16 bases remaining between them.

The chain combines TRBV7-3 with TRBJ1-1; no reliable D call. The CDR3 extends over 17 amino acids. The germline V gene encodes CDR1 SGHTA and CDR2 FQGTGA. Trimming shortened V by 1 base and J by 0 bases, and 15 bases separated the two germline ends. CDR3 nucleotide sequence: TGTGCCAGCAGCTTAATAAGCACCCGCGGTATGAACACTGAAGCTTTCTTT. Its protein is CASSLISTRGMNTEAFF.

The V gene is TRBV4-1, the J gene TRBJ1-5; 7 positions match TRBD1. Germline V gene sequence: CDR1 MGHRA, CDR2 YSYEKL. The CDR3 is 14 residues long. With V trimmed by 4 bases and J by 5 bases, 5 bases remained unmatched. Here the CDR3 DNA reads TGCGCCAGCAGCCTAGCCGGGACAGATCAGCCCCAGCATTTT. Its protein product is CASSLAGTDQPQHF.

This clone was seen ten or more times. The V and J genes are TRBV7-2 and TRBJ1-3; D is unresolved. Germline V lookup: CDR1 SGHTA, CDR2 FQGNSA. Trimming shortened V by 5 bases and J by 0 bases, and 8 bases separated the two germline ends. CDR3 length equals 14 residues. CDR3 sequence (DNA): TGTGCCAGCAGCCCGATCTACTCTGGAAACACCATATATTTT. This gives the protein CASSPIYSGNTIYF. Variable domain in full (rest from reference TRBV7-2 and TRBJ1-3): GAGVSQSPSNKVTEKGKDVELRCDPISGHTALYWYRQSLGQGLEFLIYFQGNSAPDKSGLPSDRFSAERTGGSVSTLTIQRTQQEDSAVYLCASSPIYSGNTIYFGEGSWLTVV.

This clone was seen more than once but under ten times. The V call is TRBV2, the J call TRBJ2-1, with D possibly being TRBD1 (6 bases). Germline V gene sequence: CDR1 SNHLY, CDR2 FYNNEI. V was trimmed by 3 bases and J by 0 bases, leaving 9 bases between them. CDR3 length equals 15 residues. The CDR3 region is CASSEGHSSYNEQFF. CDR3 nucleotide sequence: TGTGCCAGCAGTGAGGGACATAGCTCCTACAATGAGCAGTTCTTC.

The chain combines TRBV5-1 with TRBJ2-7; D possibly uses TRBD1 or TRBD2 (6 bases each). The CDR3 contains 18 residues. Between the trimmed V and J ends, which lost 0 bases and 4 bases, there was a span of 23 bases. CDR1 and CDR2 from the germline V gene are SGHRS and YFSETQ. CDR3 DNA: TGCGCCAGCAGCTTGGGGCAGACTAGGGGGATGTCCCCTTACGAGCAGTACTTC. Protein product: CASSLGQTRGMSPYEQYF.

This clone appeared a few times. This sequence joins TRBV30 and TRBJ2-5, with D perhaps given as TRBD1 or TRBD2 (5 bases each). The DNA matches TRBJ2-7 better at its end, which makes the J call doubtful. In germline, CDR1 is GTSNPN, CDR2 SVGIG (reference sequence). This CDR3 has 13 residues. The CDR3 bases are TGTGCCTGGAGTTTGAGAGGGGCCCACGAGCAGTACTTC. Amino acids: CAWSLRGAHEQYF.

This chain links TRBV2 with TRBJ1-4, with 7 bases that match TRBD1. The CDR3 runs 15 residues. Germline V lookup: CDR1 SNHLY, CDR2 FYNNEI. V gave up 5 bases and J gave up 8 bases; unmatched junction bases: 11. CDR3 sequence (DNA): TGTGCCAGCAGTCGAGAACAGGGGTTAGAGGAAAAACTGTTTTTT. Amino acid sequence: CASSREQGLEEKLFF.

V and J are TRBV7-9 and TRBJ1-2, with D possibly TRBD1 on 6 matching bases. The germline gives CDR1 SEHNR, CDR2 FQNEAQ (reference sequence). The CDR3 consists of 12 residues. Trimming removed 1 base at V and 6 bases at J, with 6 bases between. CDR3 amino acids: CASSLGDNGYTF. The CDR3 DNA reads TGTGCCAGCAGCTTAGGGGACAATGGCTACACCTTC.

This sequence joins TRBV6-5 and TRBJ1-2, with D perhaps TRBD1 (6 bases). V was pared by 1 base and J by 2 bases, with 14 bases between. The CDR3 is 16 amino acids. CDR1 is MNHEY and CDR2 is SVGAGI in the germline V gene. This CDR3 is CASSYFEGEVNYGYTF. CDR3 nucleotides: TGTGCCAGCAGTTACTTCGAGGGGGAAGTAAACTATGGCTACACCTTC.

This sequence joins TRBV6-1 and TRBJ1-1, with TRBD1 matching over 8 bases. The CDR3 loop spans 14 amino acids. Germline CDR1 is MNHNS and CDR2 is SASEGT. Trimming cost V 5 bases and J 4 bases; bases outside gene matches: 6. Written as DNA, the CDR3 is TGTGCCAGCAGTCATCAGGGGGCAGGCACTGAAGCTTTCTTT. Its translation: CASSHQGAGTEAFF.

The chain combines TRBV2 with TRBJ1-1, with D maybe TRBD1 (6 bases). CDR1 is SNHLY and CDR2 is FYNNEI in the germline V gene. V was cut by 3 bases and J by 6 bases, with 8 bases left in between. This CDR3 contains 12 residues. The CDR3 DNA reads as TGTGCCAGCAGTGAGGGGGGCTCTGAAGCTTTCTTT. Amino acid sequence: CASSEGGSEAFF.

The sample holds a few counts of this clone. The chain has TRBV4-1 and TRBJ2-7; D is possibly TRBD1 (5 bases). V was cut by 0 bases and J by 5 bases, with 17 bases left in between. The CDR3 is 16 residues long. The germline V gene encodes CDR1 MGHRA and CDR2 YSYEKL. The CDR3 here is CASSQDSWTPPDEQYF. The CDR3, as DNA: TGCGCCAGCAGCCAAGATTCGTGGACACCCCCTGACGAGCAGTACTTC.

Of note for this clone: The sample contains more than one DNA sequence encoding this CDR3. The V call is TRBV5-6, the J call TRBJ2-3; no clear D gene. Trimming took off 0 bases at V and 0 bases at J, with 8 bases between the two ends. The germline CDR1 and CDR2 sequences are SGHDT and YYEEEE. CDR3 size: 15 residues. The DNA for the CDR3 is TGTGCCAGCAGCTTGGGGCCAGCTAGCACAGATACGCAGTATTTT. Protein product: CASSLGPASTDTQYF. Full variable domain (missing parts from reference TRBV5-6 and TRBJ2-3): DAGVTQSPTHLIKTRGQQVTLRCSPKSGHDTVSWYQQALGQGPQFIFQYYEEEERQRGNFPDRFSGHQFPNYSSELNVNALLLGDSALYLCASSLGPASTDTQYFGPGTRLTVL.

As DNA, the CDR3 is TGTGCCAGCAGTTTTGTACGTGGGGAAAAACTGTTTTTT. Protein sequence: CASSFVRGEKLFF. The rearrangement uses TRBV28 and TRBJ1-4; unclear D gene. Trimming stripped 3 bases from V and 8 bases from J, with 10 bases between. This CDR3 contains 13 residues. Per the germline V gene, CDR1 is MDHEN and CDR2 is SYDVKM.